Detailed here is one T cell receptor (beta chain). This sample is part of a study of blood T cell repertoires in COVID-19. Study context: Acute-phase and convalescent COVID-19 samples originated in the United States, Italy and Spain.

In the study's own analysis: For nucleated cells, counts were estimated from reference gene primer amplification. The repertoire was sequenced with immunoSEQ multiplex PCR; TCRdb's copy has only in-frame clones and lacks some. That table furnishes V, J and clone size, whereas the DNA furnished D and trimming. The sample yields fewer than 250,000 clones, approximately 86% seen once. The germline CDR1 and CDR2 sequences are SGHTA and FQGTGA. The germline V and J ends were trimmed by 5 bases and 5 bases, with 12 bases remaining between them. CDR3 length: 13 residues. The V and J genes are TRBV7-3 and TRBJ2-5, with D tentatively TRBD2 (6 bases). This sequence originates from a man aged 40-55 years with acute or convalescent COVID-19. Specimen: peripheral blood. The chain's CDR3 is CASSPRAGETQYF. The CDR3 nucleotides are TGTGCCAGCAGCCCCCGGGCGGGGGAGACCCAGTACTTC.